This paragraph covers one TCR beta chain sequence. Its antigen is not identified. The PCR used 60 Vbeta and 13 Jbeta primers. Sequencing was performed with immunoSEQ multiplex PCR; in TCRdb, only in-frame clones are kept and a portion is missing. This sample carries 250,000 to 350,000 clones, around 66% of them seen once, and the ten largest clones take roughly 2.4%. This sample is part of a study of cytomegalovirus exposure and HLA in healthy donors. In the study overall: Out of 398 genotyped donors, 81% belonged to the Caucasian-associated ancestry cluster.

Healthy individuals who donated bone marrow served as the donors. Trimming removed 3 bases at V and 4 bases at J, with 10 bases between. The CDR3 runs 14 residues. The germline gives CDR1 MGHRA, CDR2 YSYEKL. Findings and limits, study-wide: There were a few CMV-associated chains whose specificity for CMV antigens was confirmed in vitro. TCR beta V segments were, for the most part, productive about 87% or about 30% of the time in an earlier analysis.

V and J are TRBV4-1 and TRBJ1-5; no reliable D call. This TCR was sampled from a female donor in good health and CMV-seronegative. Sequencing was performed on PBMCs. CDR3 protein: CASSHGRGNQPQHF. The CDR3 DNA follows: TGCGCCAGCAGCCATGGACGGGGAAATCAGCCCCAGCATTTT.